This T cell receptor (beta chain) is from a study of T cell responses to AZD1222 COVID-19 vaccine. Background on the study: Investigators merged groups given second doses at roughly 4 or roughly 12 weeks. Findings and limits, study-wide: Reportedly, nearly half the spike-specific TCRs target unmutated variant regions. Donors were chiefly white British, with a greater number of females, and clonal diversity was perhaps underestimated.

Per germline, CDR1 SGHDT and CDR2 YYEEEE. The V and J ends lost 3 bases and 8 bases, in that order; junction bases with no gene match: 8. The CDR3 has 14 amino acids. On this clone itself: Its cognate antigen is unknown.

Data came from immunoSEQ multiplex PCR; TCRdb stores just in-frame clones and leaves some out. The profile covers 90,000 to 100,000 clones, with around 90% appearing a single time and less than 3.5% taken by the ten largest. The gene calls are TRBV5-6 and TRBJ1-2; TRBD1 matches at 9 bases. This clonotype originated in an adult in good health. Material: peripheral blood, obtained on day 0 of AZD1222 vaccination. The CDR3 sequence is CASSYGQGRIGYTF. In DNA, the CDR3 is TGTGCCAGCAGCTACGGACAGGGGAGGATCGGCTACACCTTC.